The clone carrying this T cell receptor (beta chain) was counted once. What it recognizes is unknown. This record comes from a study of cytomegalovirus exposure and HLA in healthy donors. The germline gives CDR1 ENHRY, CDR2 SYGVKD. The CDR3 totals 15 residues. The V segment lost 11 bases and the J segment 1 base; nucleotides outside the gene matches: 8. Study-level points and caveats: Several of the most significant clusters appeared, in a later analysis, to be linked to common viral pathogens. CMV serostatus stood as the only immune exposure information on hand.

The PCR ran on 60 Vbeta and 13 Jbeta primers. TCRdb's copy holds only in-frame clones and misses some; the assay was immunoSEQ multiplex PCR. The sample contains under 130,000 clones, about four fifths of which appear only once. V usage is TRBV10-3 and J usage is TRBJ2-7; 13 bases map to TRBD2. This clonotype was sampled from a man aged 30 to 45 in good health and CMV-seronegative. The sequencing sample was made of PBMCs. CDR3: CAVGTSGEISYEQYF. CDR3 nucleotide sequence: TGTGCCGTCGGGACTAGCGGGGAAATTTCCTACGAGCAGTACTTC.